Shown below are 20 T cell receptor beta chains from a single sample sequenced in a study of T cell responses to AZD1222 COVID-19 vaccine. The table came from immunoSEQ multiplex PCR; TCRdb's copy has only in-frame clones and leaves some out. This table has approximately 140,000 clones, 89% appearing once. This specimen consisted of peripheral blood, obtained on day 0 of AZD1222 vaccination. Receptors were obtained from an adult in good health.

J is TRBJ2-6 and V is TRBV4-1, with D unclear. The CDR3 consists of 17 residues. Germline V gene sequence: CDR1 MGHRA, CDR2 YSYEKL. V was pared by 2 bases and J by 2 bases, with 13 bases between. CDR3 in amino acids: CASSQNPPGPGANVLTF. CDR3 nucleotide sequence: TGCGCCAGCAGCCAAAACCCCCCCGGGCCTGGGGCCAACGTCCTGACTTTC.

This clone was counted once. The chain combines TRBV29-1 with TRBJ1-2; D remains ambiguous. Germline CDR1 SQVTM, CDR2 ANQGSEA. This CDR3 is built from 14 residues. Trimming took 4 bases from V and 4 from J, leaving 16 bases between them. CDR3 protein: CSVGMRADSYGYTF. The CDR3, as DNA: TGCAGCGTTGGGATGAGGGCGGATTCCTATGGCTACACCTTC. Full variable domain (missing parts from reference TRBV29-1 and TRBJ1-2): SAVISQKPSRDICQRGTSLTIQCQVDSQVTMMFWYRQQPGQSLTLIATANQGSEATYESGFVIDKFPISRPNLTFSTLTVSNMSPEDSSIYLCSVGMRADSYGYTFGSGTRLTVV.

The V and J genes are TRBV7-6 and TRBJ2-1; no clear D. Germline V gene sequence: CDR1 SGHVS, CDR2 FNYEAQ. V shed 4 bases and J shed 8 bases, with 18 bases lying between them. CDR3 length: 15 amino acids. In DNA, the CDR3 is TGTGCCAGCAGCTCTAGTGCCCCGGCACACGATGAGCAGTTCTTC. Its translation is CASSSSAPAHDEQFF.

The chain couples TRBV6-5 to TRBJ1-3; perhaps TRBD1 as D (5 bases). CDR3 size: 15 residues. V shed 2 bases and J shed 0 bases, with 8 bases lying between them. The germline V gene encodes CDR1 MNHEY and CDR2 SVGAGI. The chain's CDR3 is CASSYQGNSGNTIYF. CDR3 sequence (DNA): TGTGCCAGCAGTTACCAGGGAAACTCTGGAAACACCATATATTTT.

V gene TRBV5-6 combines with J gene TRBJ2-1; D call uncertain. Germline CDR1 and CDR2: SGHDT and YYEEEE. V dropped 0 bases and J dropped 12 bases, with 25 bases sitting between them. The CDR3 length is 17 residues. CDR3 in amino acids: CASSLALGRIDLQGQFF. For the CDR3, the DNA is TGTGCCAGCAGCTTGGCCTTGGGCAGGATAGATCTACAAGGGCAGTTCTTC.

The chain recombines TRBV5-8 with TRBJ2-3; 10 nucleotides agree with TRBD2. Per the germline V gene, CDR1 is SGHTS and CDR2 is YDEGEE. The CDR3 runs 17 residues. With V trimmed by 0 bases and J by 0 bases, 4 bases remained unmatched. The CDR3 region is CASSLASTSGSTDTQYF. The CDR3 DNA follows: TGTGCCAGCAGCTTGGCCTCGACTAGCGGGAGCACAGATACGCAGTATTTT. Complete variable domain (other parts from reference TRBV5-8 and TRBJ2-3): EAGVTQSPTHLIKTRGQQATLRCSPISGHTSVYWYQQALGLGLQFLLWYDEGEERNRGNFPPRFSGRQFPNYSSELNVNALELEDSALYLCASSLASTSGSTDTQYFGPGTRLTVL.

The chain uses TRBV28 and TRBJ1-4; D ambiguous. The CDR3 length is 17 residues. Trimming removed 5 bases from V and 0 bases from J, with 16 bases in between. Germline V gives CDR1 MDHEN, CDR2 SYDVKM. The CDR3: CASSPPSRAATNEKLFF. CDR3 nucleotides: TGTGCCAGCAGTCCACCCTCACGGGCAGCAACTAATGAAAAACTGTTTTTT.

The rearrangement uses TRBV28 and TRBJ1-2; maybe TRBD1 (6 bases). Deletions cut 6 bases from V and 8 bases from J, with 16 bases between. This CDR3 has 13 amino acids. The germline gives CDR1 MDHEN, CDR2 SYDVKM. CDR3 coding DNA: TGTGCCAGCAGACTAACGGGGGCGCCCGGCTACACCTTC. Translation: CASRLTGAPGYTF.

The gene calls are TRBV14 and TRBJ1-1; 8 bases fit TRBD1. The V gene's germline CDR1 is SGHDN and CDR2 FVKESK. CDR3 size: 16 residues. Trimming removed 0 bases from V and 4 bases from J; junction bases left unmatched: 7. CDR3: CASSQDLGTGSTEAFF. The CDR3 nucleotides read TGTGCCAGCAGCCAAGATCTAGGGACAGGCTCCACTGAAGCTTTCTTT.

V usage is TRBV6-2 or TRBV6-3 and J usage is TRBJ1-1, with no clear D. The CDR3 is made up of 12 amino acids. The V and J ends lost 6 bases and 7 bases respectively, with 12 bases between them. Per germline, CDR1 MNHEY and CDR2 SVGEGT. As DNA, the CDR3 is TGTGCCAGCAGCGAGTTGCATCTTGAAGCTTTCTTT. Translated: CASSELHLEAFF.

The chain carries TRBV14 and TRBJ2-7; tentatively, D is TRBD2 (6 bases). Germline CDR1 and CDR2: SGHDN and FVKESK. The CDR3 runs 12 residues. Trimming removed 1 base from V and 6 bases from J, with 7 bases in between. The CDR3 nucleotides read TGTGCCAGCAGCCAAGGGAGGGGCGAGCAGTACTTC. This gives the protein CASSQGRGEQYF. Full variable domain (missing parts from reference TRBV14 and TRBJ2-7): EAGVTQFPSHSVIEKGQTVTLRCDPISGHDNLYWYRRVMGKEIKFLLHFVKESKQDESGMPNNRFLAERTGGTYSTLKVQPAELEDSGVYFCASSQGRGEQYFGPGTRLTVT.

The rearrangement links TRBV4-1 to TRBJ1-5; D not certain. V was cut by 4 bases and J by 6 bases, with 22 bases left in between. The CDR3 has 17 amino acids. CDR1 and CDR2 (germline): MGHRA, YSYEKL. The CDR3 loop reads CASSRQDLVPSGQPQHF. CDR3 bases: TGCGCCAGCAGCCGCCAAGATTTGGTCCCCAGCGGTCAGCCCCAGCATTTT.

The chain employs TRBV11-3 and TRBJ1-1; tentative D call: TRBD1 (5 bases). This CDR3 has 13 residues. CDR1 and CDR2 from the germline V gene are SGHNT and YENEEA. V was shortened by 5 bases and J by 3 bases, with 10 bases between the two germline ends. CDR3 amino acids: CASSPGRDTEAFF. The DNA of the CDR3 is TGTGCCAGCAGCCCAGGGCGGGACACTGAAGCTTTCTTT.

Remarks on this clone: The sample contains more than one DNA sequence encoding this CDR3. The genes are TRBV4-1 and TRBJ2-7; 11 nucleotides agree with TRBD2. The V segment lost 4 bases and the J segment 2 bases; nucleotides outside the gene matches: 7. CDR1 is MGHRA, CDR2 YSYEKL, per germline. The CDR3 loop spans 16 amino acids. CDR3 in amino acids: CASSLGLAGNAYEQYF. The CDR3 DNA sequence: TGCGCCAGCAGCCTTGGACTAGCGGGCAATGCCTACGAGCAGTACTTC.

This clone was seen a single time. The chain employs TRBV4-2 and TRBJ1-5; a possible D gene is TRBD1 (6 bases). The CDR3 length is 15 residues. V was shortened by 3 bases and J by 3 bases, with 12 bases between the two germline ends. Germline V lookup: CDR1 LGHNA, CDR2 YNFKEQ. The CDR3 DNA reads TGTGCCAGCAGCCACATACAGGGTACCAATCAGCCCCAGCATTTT. Encoded protein: CASSHIQGTNQPQHF.

The V and J genes are TRBV7-9 and TRBJ1-2, with 11 positions matching TRBD1. Germline CDR1 and CDR2: SEHNR and FQNEAQ (reference sequence). The trim removed 5 bases at V and 4 bases at J, leaving 6 bases unmatched. There are 15 residues in the CDR3. The chain's CDR3 is CASSVRTGGAYGYTF. In nucleotides, the CDR3 is TGTGCCAGCAGCGTTCGGACAGGGGGCGCCTATGGCTACACCTTC. The entire variable domain, with the rest obtained from reference TRBV7-9 and TRBJ1-2, is as follows: DTGVSQNPRHKITKRGQNVTFRCDPISEHNRLYWYRQTLGQGPEFLTYFQNEAQLEKSRLLSDRFSAERPKGSFSTLEIQRTEQGDSAMYLCASSVRTGGAYGYTFGSGTRLTVV.

This chain uses TRBV11-2 with TRBJ2-3; TRBD2 is a possible D gene (6 bases). The CDR3 is 13 amino acids. Germline values: CDR1 SGHAT, CDR2 FQNNGV. V lost 5 bases and J 2 bases, leaving 8 bases between the germline ends. The CDR3: CASSPGLTDTQYF. For the CDR3, the DNA is TGTGCCAGCAGCCCGGGACTCACAGATACGCAGTATTTT.

V gene TRBV7-9 combines with J gene TRBJ1-4; D is unclear. The CDR3 consists of 14 residues. Germline V gene data show CDR1 as SEHNR and CDR2 as FQNEAQ (reference sequence). V was cut by 1 base and J by 2 bases, with 5 bases left in between. The CDR3 nucleotides are TGTGCCAGCAGCTTAGGGGTCACTAATGAAAAACTGTTTTTT. This sequence encodes CASSLGVTNEKLFF.

In nucleotides, the CDR3 is TGTGCCTGGAGTGCGACAGGAGCGGTGGCTGAAAAACTGTTTTTT. Protein sequence: CAWSATGAVAEKLFF. The chain carries TRBV30 and TRBJ1-4; a weak D match, TRBD1 (6 bases). This CDR3 region has 15 residues. Germline V lookup: CDR1 GTSNPN, CDR2 SVGIG (reference sequence). V lost 1 base and J lost 7, with 16 bases in between.

A single count supports this clone. This sequence joins TRBV28 and TRBJ1-1; D perhaps matches TRBD1 (5 bases). V was clipped by 5 bases and J by 3 bases, with 10 bases between them. The CDR3 runs to 13 residues. The germline CDR1 and CDR2 sequences are MDHEN and SYDVKM. CDR3 protein: CASSIPGDTEAFF. The CDR3, as DNA: TGTGCCAGCAGTATCCCGGGGGACACTGAAGCTTTCTTT.